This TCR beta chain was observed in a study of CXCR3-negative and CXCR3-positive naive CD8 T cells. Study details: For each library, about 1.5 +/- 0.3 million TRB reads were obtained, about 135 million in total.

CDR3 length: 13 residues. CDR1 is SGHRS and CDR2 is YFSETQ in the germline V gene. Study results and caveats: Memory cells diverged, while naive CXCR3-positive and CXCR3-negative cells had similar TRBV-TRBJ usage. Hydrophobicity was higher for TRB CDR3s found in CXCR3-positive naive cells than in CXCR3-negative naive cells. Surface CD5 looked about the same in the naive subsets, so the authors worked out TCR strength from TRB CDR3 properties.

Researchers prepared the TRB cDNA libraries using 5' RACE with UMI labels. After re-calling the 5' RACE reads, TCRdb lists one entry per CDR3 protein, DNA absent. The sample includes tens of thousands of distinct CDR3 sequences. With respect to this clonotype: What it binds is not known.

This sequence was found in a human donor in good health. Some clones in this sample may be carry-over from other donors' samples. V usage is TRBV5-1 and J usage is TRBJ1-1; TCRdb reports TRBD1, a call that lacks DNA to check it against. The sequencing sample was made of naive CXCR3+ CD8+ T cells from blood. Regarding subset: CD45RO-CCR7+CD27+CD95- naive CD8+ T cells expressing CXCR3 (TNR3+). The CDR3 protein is CGSSPGSNTEAFF.